The clone carrying this T cell receptor (beta chain) was detected ten times or more. The data are from a study of read filtering for tumor transcriptome and immune sequencing. V lost 0 bases to trimming and J lost 4 bases; unmatched junction nucleotides: 4. The germline V gene encodes CDR1 LGHNA and CDR2 YSLEER. The CDR3 totals 15 residues. The library was built from about 400 ng RNA with molecular barcoded adaptors for alpha/delta and beta/gamma chains. TCRdb called the reads again in MiXCR, with one record for every CDR3 protein. Of 42,000 or so distinct CDR3 sequences listed, around 15% are singletons.

This chain connects TRBV4-3 to TRBJ1-1; 8 bases are shared with TRBD1. Sequencing was done on a sample of a population of CD138-negative cells sorted from bone marrow. The receptor was derived from a donor aged 40 or older with multiple myeloma. In DNA, the CDR3 is TGCGCCAGCAGCCAAGACACAGGGGGTGGCACTGAAGCTTTCTTT. Translation: CASSQDTGGGTEAFF.